This TCR beta chain originates from a study of control samples from healthy donors and cancer patients. TCRdb's table, derived via immunoSEQ multiplex PCR, lists solely in-frame clones and lacks some. Seen here are under 150,000 clones, 93% observed once, and the top ten hold about 2.5%. This CDR3 is built from 12 residues. Germline CDR1 reads SGDLS; CDR2 reads YYNGEE. The V gene lost 3 bases and the J gene lost 6 bases, with 9 bases spanning the gap. This clone was seen once. The TCR sequence derives from a man aged 25 to 40 in good health. The gene calls are TRBV9 and TRBJ1-2, with D maybe TRBD1 (6 bases). Material for sequencing was blood. As DNA, the CDR3 is TGTGCCAGCAGCGACAGGGTGGATGGCTACACCTTC. Translation: CASSDRVDGYTF.